The entry below describes one TCR beta chain. Repertoires were generated with immunoSEQ multiplex PCR, while TCRdb's copy carries only in-frame clones and drops some. Of around 30,000 clones in the sample, about 90% were seen once. This record comes from a study of blood T cell repertoires in COVID-19. At the level of the study: Sources were T cells, B-cell-depleted T cells, or PBMCs; the material itself was cDNA or gDNA.

Germline V gene lookup returns CDR1 SGHRS and CDR2 YFSETQ. V was clipped by 5 bases and J by 8 bases; unmatched bases: 13. This CDR3 region has 15 residues. Sequencing was performed on peripheral blood. The receptor's source is a man over 45 with active or convalescent COVID-19. The chain joins TRBV5-1 to TRBJ2-1; TRBD1 matches 7 bases. CDR3 DNA sequence: TGCGCCAGCAGGATCGGGACAGCCCGGGGCGATGAGCAGTTCTTC. It specifies CASRIGTARGDEQFF.